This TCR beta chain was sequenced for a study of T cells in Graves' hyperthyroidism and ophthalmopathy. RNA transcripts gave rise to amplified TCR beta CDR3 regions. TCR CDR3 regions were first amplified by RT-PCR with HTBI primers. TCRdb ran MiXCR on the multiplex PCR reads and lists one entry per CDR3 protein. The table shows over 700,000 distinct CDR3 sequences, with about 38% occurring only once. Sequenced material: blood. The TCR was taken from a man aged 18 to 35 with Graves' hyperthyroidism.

CDR3 coding DNA: TGTGCCAGCAGTCTCCGGGACAGCTACCAAGAGACCCAGTACTTC. Its translation: CASSLRDSYQETQYF. This chain links TRBV12-3 or TRBV12-4 with TRBJ2-5; TRBD1 aligns across 7 bases. V gave up 5 bases and J gave up 0 bases; unmatched junction bases: 6. This CDR3 region has 15 residues.